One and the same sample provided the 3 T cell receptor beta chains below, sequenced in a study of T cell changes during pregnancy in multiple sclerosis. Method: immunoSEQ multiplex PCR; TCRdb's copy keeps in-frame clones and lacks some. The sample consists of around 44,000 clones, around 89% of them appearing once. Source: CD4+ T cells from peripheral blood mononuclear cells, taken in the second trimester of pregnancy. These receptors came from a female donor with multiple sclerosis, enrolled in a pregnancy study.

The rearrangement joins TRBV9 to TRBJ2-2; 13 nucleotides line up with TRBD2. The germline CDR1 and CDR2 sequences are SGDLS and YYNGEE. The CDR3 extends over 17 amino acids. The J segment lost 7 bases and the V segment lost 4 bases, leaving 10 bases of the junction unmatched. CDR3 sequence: CASSFAGLAGAIGELFF. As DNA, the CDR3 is TGTGCCAGCAGCTTCGCAGGACTAGCGGGAGCTATCGGGGAGCTGTTTTTT.

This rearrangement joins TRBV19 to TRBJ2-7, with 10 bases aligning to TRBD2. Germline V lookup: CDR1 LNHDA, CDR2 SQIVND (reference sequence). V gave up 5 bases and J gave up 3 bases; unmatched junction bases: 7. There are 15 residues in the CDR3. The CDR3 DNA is TGTGCCAGTAGTCCCGGTAGCGGGAGGCTCTACGAGCAGTACTTC. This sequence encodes CASSPGSGRLYEQYF.

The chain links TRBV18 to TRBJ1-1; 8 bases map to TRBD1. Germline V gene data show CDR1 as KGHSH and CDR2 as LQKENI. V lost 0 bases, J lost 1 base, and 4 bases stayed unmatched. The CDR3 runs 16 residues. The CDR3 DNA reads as TGTGCCAGCTCACCACCGACTCAGGGGGCGAACACTGAAGCTTTCTTT. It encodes CASSPPTQGANTEAFF.